What follows are 19 T cell receptor beta chains derived from one specimen sequenced in a study of shared clonotypes between healthy human individuals. Profiling relied on immunoSEQ multiplex PCR, and the TCRdb table lists in-frame clones only, not all of them. The profile shows approximately 470,000 clones, approximately 80% of them singletons. The sequencing sample was made of PBMCs. The receptors come from a woman aged 40 to 50 in good health. Some clones in this sample may be carry-over from other donors' samples.

This chain connects TRBV30 to TRBJ1-2; D is unresolved. Germline V gene data show CDR1 as GTSNPN and CDR2 as SVGIG (reference sequence). Trimming pared 6 bases from V and 4 bases from J, leaving 15 bases between. This CDR3 is built from 13 residues. The CDR3 coding sequence is TGTGCCTGCCCTATCCGGGCGGGCTATGGCTACACCTTC. Its translation: CACPIRAGYGYTF.

The chain combines TRBV5-3 with TRBJ2-1; 7 bases are a match to TRBD2. TRBV5-3 is placed among ORFs of uncertain function. With V trimmed by 0 bases and J by 6 bases, 15 bases remained unmatched. The CDR3 has 18 residues. In DNA form, the CDR3 reads TGTGCCAGAAGCTTGGAACCGGGCGGATGGACTAGGCTCAATGAGCAGTTCTTC. Residues: CARSLEPGGWTRLNEQFF.

The chain carries TRBV5-1 and TRBJ1-3; 7 bases are shared with TRBD1. Germline CDR1 and CDR2: SGHRS and YFSETQ. The CDR3 has 14 amino acids. V dropped 4 bases and J dropped 6; count of bases not matched to a gene: 7. CDR3 sequence: CASSTDGTANTIYF. The CDR3 nucleotides are TGCGCCAGCAGCACGGATGGGACAGCAAACACCATATATTTT.

The genes are TRBV9 and TRBJ2-1; D is unclear. The V end was cut by 0 bases, the J end by 9 bases, with 13 bases between. The germline V gene encodes CDR1 SGDLS and CDR2 YYNGEE. CDR3 size: 14 residues. The CDR3 sequence: CASSVEGRMGEQFF. As DNA, the CDR3 is TGTGCCAGCAGCGTAGAGGGTCGGATGGGTGAGCAGTTCTTC.

CDR3 sequence reads: CASSYSQGYEQFF. The CDR3 DNA is TGTGCCAGCAGTTACTCGCAGGGCTATGAGCAGTTCTTC. This chain connects TRBV6-5 to TRBJ2-1, with D tentatively TRBD1 (5 bases). Looked up from germline, CDR1 is MNHEY and CDR2 is SVGAGI. CDR3 size: 13 residues. The V end was cut by 0 bases, the J end by 8 bases, with 8 bases between.

This clone was counted once. The same CDR3 can be traced to other DNA sequences in this sample. The rearrangement links TRBV28 to TRBJ2-1, with 9 nucleotides matching TRBD1. The trim removed 5 bases at V and 4 bases at J, leaving 3 bases unmatched. From germline, CDR1 is MDHEN and CDR2 SYDVKM. CDR3 length: 14 residues. The CDR3: CASSPGQGYNEQFF. In nucleotides, the CDR3 is TGTGCCAGCAGTCCTGGACAGGGGTACAATGAGCAGTTCTTC.

V gene TRBV18 combines with J gene TRBJ1-2; 7 bases map to TRBD1. The J segment lost 8 bases and the V segment lost 2 bases, leaving 8 bases of the junction unmatched. Looked up from germline, CDR1 is KGHSH and CDR2 is LQKENI. There are 14 residues in the CDR3. This CDR3 reads CASSPEGASSGYTF. The CDR3 DNA reads as TGTGCCAGCTCACCAGAGGGGGCCTCGAGCGGCTACACCTTC. Combining the CDR3 with reference TRBV18 and TRBJ1-2 gives the whole variable domain NAGVMQNPRHLVRRRGQEARLRCSPMKGHSHVYWYRQLPEEGLKFMVYLQKENIIDESGMPKERFSAEFPKEGPSILRIQQVVRGDSAAYFCASSPEGASSGYTFGSGTRLTVV.

The V and J genes are TRBV28 and TRBJ2-3; TRBD2 matches at 8 bases. The CDR3 extends over 18 amino acids. The V segment lost 1 base and the J segment 2 bases; nucleotides outside the gene matches: 11. Germline CDR1 is MDHEN and CDR2 is SYDVKM. The CDR3 nucleotides are TGTGCCAGCAGTTTATTGGGACTAGGACTAGTTAACACAGATACGCAGTATTTT. Its translation is CASSLLGLGLVNTDTQYF.

The CDR3 DNA reads TGTGCCAGAAGGACTAACTACCAAGAGACCCAGTACTTC. It is translated as CARRTNYQETQYF. V is TRBV21-1 and J is TRBJ2-5; TRBD2, the table's D call, was not compared with the DNA. TRBV21-1 is labeled a pseudogene. CDR3 size: 13 residues.

V gene TRBV7-2 combines with J gene TRBJ1-1, with 10 positions matching TRBD1. Trimming removed 4 bases from V and 6 bases from J; junction bases left unmatched: 5. Germline values: CDR1 SGHTA, CDR2 FQGNSA. The CDR3 consists of 14 residues. The CDR3 here is CASSWGQGSAEAFF. The CDR3 DNA follows: TGTGCCAGCAGCTGGGGACAGGGGAGCGCTGAAGCTTTCTTT.

The chain is built from TRBV28 and TRBJ1-3; D not resolved. Germline loops: CDR1 MDHEN, CDR2 SYDVKM. This CDR3 comprises 13 residues. V dropped 3 bases and J dropped 8 bases, with 11 bases sitting between them. The DNA for the CDR3 is TGTGCCAGCAGTTTTGCGGGGTACGACACCATATATTTT. Protein: CASSFAGYDTIYF. Together with reference TRBV28 and TRBJ1-3, the CDR3 gives the full variable domain: DVKVTQSSRYLVKRTGEKVFLECVQDMDHENMFWYRQDPGLGLRLIYFSYDVKMKEKGDIPEGYSVSREKKERFSLILESASTNQTSMYLCASSFAGYDTIYFGEGSWLTVV.

The gene calls are TRBV6-6 and TRBJ2-7, with 7 positions matching TRBD1. This CDR3 spans 16 amino acids. Unmatched junction bases numbered 10, after V lost 2 bases and J lost 3 bases. From germline, CDR1 is MNHNY and CDR2 SVGAGI (reference sequence). The CDR3 is CASSYPERTGSYEQYF. The CDR3 DNA reads as TGTGCCAGCAGTTACCCGGAGCGGACAGGAAGCTACGAGCAGTACTTC.

V gene TRBV7-3 combines with J gene TRBJ2-1; 8 bases match TRBD2. The CDR3 consists of 15 residues. V lost 1 base, J lost 7 bases, and 6 bases stayed unmatched. Germline CDR1 is SGHTA and CDR2 is FQGTGA. The CDR3 DNA reads TGTGCCAGCAGCTTAAACAGCGGGAGTCGGAATGAGCAGTTCTTC. This sequence encodes CASSLNSGSRNEQFF.

On this clone: This is likely an artifact of a read error, given a far larger clone one base away. The chain carries TRBV4-2 and TRBJ2-7, with D uncertain. Germline V gene sequence: CDR1 LGHNA, CDR2 YNFKEQ. The CDR3 has 16 residues. The CDR3 reads CASSQDRGAPSYERYF. The DNA of the CDR3 is TGTGCCAGCAGCCAAGATCGAGGAGCGCCCTCCTACGAGCGGTACTTC.

This clone showed up just a few times. CDR3 sequence: CASSVGSGQGASEQYF. The CDR3 region has the DNA TGTGCCAGCAGCGTAGGATCGGGACAGGGGGCATCCGAGCAGTACTTC. V is TRBV9 and J is TRBJ2-7; TRBD1 matches 12 bases. The J segment lost 6 bases and the V segment lost 0 bases, leaving 7 bases of the junction unmatched. CDR1 and CDR2 from the germline V gene are SGDLS and YYNGEE. The CDR3 extends over 16 amino acids.

This clone was detected only once. This sequence joins TRBV9 and TRBJ2-2; D is uncertain. The CDR3 length is 14 residues. The V gene's germline CDR1 is SGDLS and CDR2 YYNGEE. With 6 bases removed from V and 6 bases from J, the gap between germline ends came to 15 bases. The CDR3 DNA is TGTGCCAGCAACAAAGTAGTTGGCGCCGGGGAGCTGTTTTTT. Translated, it gives CASNKVVGAGELFF.

The chain links TRBV6-6 to TRBJ2-3; tentatively, D is TRBD2 (5 bases). V lost 6 bases and J 3 bases, leaving 19 bases between the germline ends. Germline V gene data show CDR1 as MNHNY and CDR2 as SVGAGI (reference sequence). This CDR3 has 16 amino acids. The CDR3 DNA reads as TGTGCCAGCAGCAAGAGGGTTAATGGTTTTACAGATACGCAGTATTTT. Translating it yields CASSKRVNGFTDTQYF.

The chain couples TRBV7-2 to TRBJ2-7, with D possibly TRBD2 on 6 matching bases. The germline CDR1 and CDR2 sequences are SGHTA and FQGNSA. V shed 2 bases and J shed 2 bases, with 13 bases lying between them. This CDR3 spans 15 amino acids. CDR3 sequence reads: CASSLFSGDPYEQYF. The CDR3, as DNA: TGTGCCAGCAGCTTATTTTCGGGAGACCCCTACGAGCAGTACTTC.

The chain is built from TRBV28 and TRBJ1-4; 8 nucleotides agree with TRBD1. V shed 7 bases, J shed 7 bases, and the junction held 8 bases outside the gene matches. Germline V CDR1 and CDR2: MDHEN, SYDVKM. This CDR3 has 14 residues. The CDR3 here is CASISGQGGEKLFF. The CDR3 DNA reads TGTGCCAGCATCTCTGGACAGGGTGGTGAAAAACTGTTTTTT.